This entry concerns a single T cell receptor beta chain. Per the study methods: How many nucleated cells were present was estimated from reference gene primer amplification. Repertoires were generated with immunoSEQ multiplex PCR, while TCRdb's copy carries only in-frame clones and drops some. That table furnishes V, J and clone size, whereas the DNA furnished D and trimming. This sample has over 200,000 clones; around nine tenths occur once, and the top ten carry 4% to 5.5%. These data originate in a study of blood T cell repertoires in COVID-19. Looking at the study overall: Sites across the United States, Italy and Spain contributed samples from acute and convalescent COVID-19. From T cells, B-cell-depleted T cells, or PBMCs came the material, which was cDNA or gDNA.

The V gene's germline CDR1 is KGHDR and CDR2 SFDVKD. V shed 2 bases and J 4 bases; nucleotides not matched to a gene: 11. The CDR3 totals 18 residues. The sample was peripheral blood. The rearrangement joins TRBV24-1 to TRBJ2-2; 8 nucleotides match TRBD2. The TCR originated in a woman aged 40 to 50 with acute or convalescent COVID-19. CDR3: CATSDSGGGGPLTGELFF. The CDR3 DNA follows: TGTGCCACCAGTGATTCCGGCGGCGGGGGGCCTCTCACCGGGGAGCTGTTTTTT.